The following is a TCR beta chain sequence with its context. The source of the sample is a study of cytomegalovirus exposure and HLA in healthy donors. Sequencing used immunoSEQ multiplex PCR; TCRdb keeps in-frame clones, though not all of them. The data show 60,000 to 75,000 clones, approximately 95% seen once. Germline V gene sequence: CDR1 LGHNA, CDR2 YSLEER. This CDR3 region has 15 residues. V shed 2 bases, J shed 3 bases, and the junction held 3 bases outside the gene matches. The chain couples TRBV4-3 to TRBJ2-1; TRBD2 aligns across 8 bases. The receptor comes from a woman aged 18-29 years in good health and CMV-seropositive. The sample comprised PBMCs. CDR3 coding DNA: TGCGCCAGCAGCCAATATACTAGCGGCTACAATGAGCAGTTCTTC. Its translation is CASSQYTSGYNEQFF.